The source of this T cell receptor (beta chain) is a study of cytomegalovirus exposure and HLA in healthy donors. Overall study: Early released data comprised around 80 million unique TCRs from HLA-typed donors.

The PCR ran on 60 Vbeta and 13 Jbeta primers. Clones were read by immunoSEQ multiplex PCR, and TCRdb kept only the in-frame ones, dropping some. This sample carries over 250,000 clones, 65% to 85% of them seen once, and the ten largest clones take approximately 2.1%. This CDR3 has 13 amino acids. Germline assignment: CDR1 SQVTM and CDR2 ANQGSEA. Trimming took off 3 bases at V and 5 bases at J, with 14 bases between the two ends. Sequencing used PBMCs. The V call is TRBV29-1, the J call TRBJ2-7; a weak D match, TRBD2 (5 bases). This clonotype was sampled from a female donor in good health and CMV-seronegative. The CDR3 nucleotides are TGCAGCGTTGATATGGGGTCGGGGAACGAGCAGTACTTC. This sequence encodes CSVDMGSGNEQYF.